This record covers a single T cell receptor (beta chain). Antigen unknown. This sample was included in a study of cytomegalovirus exposure and HLA in healthy donors. The wider study: There were some 81 million unique TCRs (from HLA-typed donors) in an early data release. General observations from the study: Exclusion applied to some V segments, including TRBV6-2 and TRBV6-3, as they were indistinguishable. The study recorded 150 to 200 TCR beta chains that were cytomegalovirus-associated.

This CDR3 is built from 17 residues. Per the germline V gene, CDR1 is PRHDT and CDR2 is FYEKMQ (reference sequence). Trimming cost V 4 bases and J 1 base, with 18 bases left between them. Amplification used 60 Vbeta primers and 13 Jbeta primers. Assay: immunoSEQ multiplex PCR; the TCRdb copy retains only in-frame clones and omits some. Of about 120,000 clones detected, around 80% appear once; the ten largest clones hold over 20%. While unrecorded immune exposures were likely, the donors were nominally healthy when sampled. The sample taken for sequencing was PBMCs. The V and J genes are TRBV13 and TRBJ2-3; tentative D call: TRBD2 (6 bases). This TCR derives from a man aged 30-40 years in good health and CMV-seropositive. The CDR3 protein is CASSSQLLATGTDTQYF. The DNA of the CDR3 is TGTGCCAGCAGCTCACAACTACTAGCAACTGGCACAGATACGCAGTATTTT.